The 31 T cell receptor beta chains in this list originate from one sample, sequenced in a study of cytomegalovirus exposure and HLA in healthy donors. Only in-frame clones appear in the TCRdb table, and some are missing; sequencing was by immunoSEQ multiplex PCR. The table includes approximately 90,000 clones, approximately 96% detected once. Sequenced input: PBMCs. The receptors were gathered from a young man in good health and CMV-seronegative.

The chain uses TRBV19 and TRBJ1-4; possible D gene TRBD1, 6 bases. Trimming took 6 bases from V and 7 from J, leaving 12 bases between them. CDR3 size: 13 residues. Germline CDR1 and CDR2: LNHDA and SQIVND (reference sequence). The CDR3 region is CASRRGFSEKLFF. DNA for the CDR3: TGTGCCAGTAGGAGGGGGTTCTCTGAAAAACTGTTTTTT.

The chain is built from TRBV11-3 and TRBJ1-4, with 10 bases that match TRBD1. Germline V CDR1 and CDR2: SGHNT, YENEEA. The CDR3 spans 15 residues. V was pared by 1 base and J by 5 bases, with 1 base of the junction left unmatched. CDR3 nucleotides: TGTGCCAGCAGCTTAGTGGGACAGGGGAATGAAAAACTGTTTTTT. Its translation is CASSLVGQGNEKLFF.

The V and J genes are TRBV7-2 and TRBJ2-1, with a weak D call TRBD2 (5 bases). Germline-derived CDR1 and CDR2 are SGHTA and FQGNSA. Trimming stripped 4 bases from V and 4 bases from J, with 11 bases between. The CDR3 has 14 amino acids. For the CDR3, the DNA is TGTGCCAGCAGCTCCTACGGACTGTACAATGAGCAGTTCTTC. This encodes CASSSYGLYNEQFF.

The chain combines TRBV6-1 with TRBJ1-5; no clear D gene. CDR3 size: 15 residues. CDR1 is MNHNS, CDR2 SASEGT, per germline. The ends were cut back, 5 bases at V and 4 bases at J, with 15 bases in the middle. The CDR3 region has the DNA TGTGCCAGCAGTAAAACCTCGGAGGGAAATCAGCCCCAGCATTTT. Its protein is CASSKTSEGNQPQHF.

The CDR3, as DNA: TGTGCCAGCAGTGCCGGGACAAACACCGGGGAGCTGTTTTTT. Translated, it gives CASSAGTNTGELFF. The chain carries TRBV6-5 and TRBJ2-2; possible D gene TRBD1, 6 bases. V shed 5 bases and J shed 2 bases, with 9 bases lying between them. Germline CDR1 and CDR2: MNHEY and SVGAGI. The CDR3 spans 14 residues.

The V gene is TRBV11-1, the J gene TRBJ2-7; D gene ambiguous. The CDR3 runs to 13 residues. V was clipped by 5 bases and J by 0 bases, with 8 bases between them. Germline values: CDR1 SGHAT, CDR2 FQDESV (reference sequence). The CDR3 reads CASSHFTSYEQYF. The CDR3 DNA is TGTGCCAGCAGCCACTTCACCTCCTACGAGCAGTACTTC.

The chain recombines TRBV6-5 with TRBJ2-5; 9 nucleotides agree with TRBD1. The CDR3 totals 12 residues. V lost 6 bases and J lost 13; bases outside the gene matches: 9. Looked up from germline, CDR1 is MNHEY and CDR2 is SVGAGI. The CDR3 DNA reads TGTGCCAGCAGACCCGGACAGGGGCTATTGTACTTC. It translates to CASRPGQGLLYF.

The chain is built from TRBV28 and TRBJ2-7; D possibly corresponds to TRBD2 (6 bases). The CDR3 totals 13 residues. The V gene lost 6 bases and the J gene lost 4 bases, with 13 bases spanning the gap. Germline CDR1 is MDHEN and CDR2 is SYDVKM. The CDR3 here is CASRSGSGYEQYF. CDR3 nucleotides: TGTGCCAGCAGATCAGGTAGCGGTTACGAGCAGTACTTC.

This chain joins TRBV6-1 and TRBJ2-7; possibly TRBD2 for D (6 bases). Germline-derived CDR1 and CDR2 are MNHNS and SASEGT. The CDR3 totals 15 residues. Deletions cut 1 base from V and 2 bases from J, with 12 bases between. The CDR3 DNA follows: TGTGCCAGCAGTGAAGGAGCGGGTCAAGCCTACGAGCAGTACTTC. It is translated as CASSEGAGQAYEQYF.

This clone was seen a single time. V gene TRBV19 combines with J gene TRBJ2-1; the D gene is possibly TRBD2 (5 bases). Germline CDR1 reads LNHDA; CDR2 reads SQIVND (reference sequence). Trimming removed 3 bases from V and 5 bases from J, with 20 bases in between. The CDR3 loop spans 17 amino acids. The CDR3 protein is CASSILAGTSTNNEQFF. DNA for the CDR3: TGTGCCAGTAGTATTTTGGCGGGCACCTCCACCAACAATGAGCAGTTCTTC.

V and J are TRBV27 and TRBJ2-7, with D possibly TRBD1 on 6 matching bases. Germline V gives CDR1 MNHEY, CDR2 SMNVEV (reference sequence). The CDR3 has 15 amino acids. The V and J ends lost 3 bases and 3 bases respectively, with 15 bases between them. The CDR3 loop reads CASSFTPDRIYEQYV. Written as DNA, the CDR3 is TGTGCCAGCAGTTTTACCCCTGACAGGATCTACGAGCAGTACGTC.

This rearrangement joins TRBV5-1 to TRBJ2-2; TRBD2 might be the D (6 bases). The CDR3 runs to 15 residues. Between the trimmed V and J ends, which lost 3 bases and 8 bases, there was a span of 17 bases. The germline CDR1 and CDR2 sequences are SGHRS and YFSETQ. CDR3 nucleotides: TGCGCCAGCAGCTCCGGGACTGGCCGCAGTGGGGAGCTGTTTTTT. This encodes CASSSGTGRSGELFF.

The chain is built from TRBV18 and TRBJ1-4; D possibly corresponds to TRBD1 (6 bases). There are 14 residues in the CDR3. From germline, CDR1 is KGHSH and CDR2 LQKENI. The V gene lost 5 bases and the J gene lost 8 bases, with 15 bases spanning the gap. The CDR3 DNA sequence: TGTGCCAGCTCAAAAACCGGGGGGCTCGAAAAACTGTTTTTT. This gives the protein CASSKTGGLEKLFF.

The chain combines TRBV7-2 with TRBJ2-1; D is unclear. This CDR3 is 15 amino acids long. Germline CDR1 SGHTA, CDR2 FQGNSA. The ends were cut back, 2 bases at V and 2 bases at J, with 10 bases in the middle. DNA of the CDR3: TGTGCCAGCAGCTTACCCGGTGTGGCCTACAATGAGCAGTTCTTC. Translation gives CASSLPGVAYNEQFF.

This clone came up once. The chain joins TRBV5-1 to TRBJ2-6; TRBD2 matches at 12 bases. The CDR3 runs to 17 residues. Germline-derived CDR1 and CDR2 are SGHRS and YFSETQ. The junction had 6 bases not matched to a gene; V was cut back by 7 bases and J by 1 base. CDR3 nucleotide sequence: TGCGCCAGCTGCACCGGGACTAGCGGGTCTGGGGCCAACGTCCTGACTTTC. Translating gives CASCTGTSGSGANVLTF.

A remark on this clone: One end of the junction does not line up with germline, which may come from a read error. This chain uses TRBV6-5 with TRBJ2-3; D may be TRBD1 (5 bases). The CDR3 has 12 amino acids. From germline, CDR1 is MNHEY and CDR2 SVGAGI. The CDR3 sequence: CASSPEGDKQYF. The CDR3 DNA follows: TGTGCCAGCAGCCCCGAAGGGGATAAGCAGTATTTT.

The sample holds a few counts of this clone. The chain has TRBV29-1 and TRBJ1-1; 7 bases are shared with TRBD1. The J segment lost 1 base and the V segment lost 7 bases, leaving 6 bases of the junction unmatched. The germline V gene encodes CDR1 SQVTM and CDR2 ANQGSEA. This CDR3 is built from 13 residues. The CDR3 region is CSAAGQKNTEAFF. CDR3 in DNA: TGCAGCGCCGCGGGACAGAAGAACACTGAAGCTTTCTTT.

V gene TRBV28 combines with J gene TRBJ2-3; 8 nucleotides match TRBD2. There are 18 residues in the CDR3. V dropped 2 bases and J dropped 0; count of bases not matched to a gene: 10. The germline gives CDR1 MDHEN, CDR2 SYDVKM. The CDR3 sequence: CASSLRNSGEPSTDTQYF. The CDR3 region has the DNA TGTGCCAGCAGTTTAAGGAATAGCGGGGAACCTAGCACAGATACGCAGTATTTT. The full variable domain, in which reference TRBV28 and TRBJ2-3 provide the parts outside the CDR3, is DVKVTQSSRYLVKRTGEKVFLECVQDMDHENMFWYRQDPGLGLRLIYFSYDVKMKEKGDIPEGYSVSREKKERFSLILESASTNQTSMYLCASSLRNSGEPSTDTQYFGPGTRLTVL.

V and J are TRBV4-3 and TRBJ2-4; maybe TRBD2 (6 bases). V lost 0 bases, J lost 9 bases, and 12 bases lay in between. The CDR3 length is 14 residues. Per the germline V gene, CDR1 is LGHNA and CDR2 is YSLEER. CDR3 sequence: CASSQDGGMGIQYF. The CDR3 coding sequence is TGCGCCAGCAGCCAAGATGGCGGGATGGGCATTCAGTACTTC.

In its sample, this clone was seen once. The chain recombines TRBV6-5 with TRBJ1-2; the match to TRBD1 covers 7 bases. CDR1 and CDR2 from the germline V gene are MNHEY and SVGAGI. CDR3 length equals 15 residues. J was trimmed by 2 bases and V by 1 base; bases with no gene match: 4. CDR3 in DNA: TGTGCCAGCAGTTACTTGACAGGGCTAAACTATGGCTACACCTTC. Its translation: CASSYLTGLNYGYTF.

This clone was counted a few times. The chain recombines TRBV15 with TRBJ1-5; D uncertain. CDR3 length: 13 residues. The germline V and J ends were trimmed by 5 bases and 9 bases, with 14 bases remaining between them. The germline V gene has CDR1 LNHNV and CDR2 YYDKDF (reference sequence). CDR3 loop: CATSGREFGPQHF. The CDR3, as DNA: TGTGCCACCAGCGGAAGGGAGTTTGGGCCCCAGCATTTT.

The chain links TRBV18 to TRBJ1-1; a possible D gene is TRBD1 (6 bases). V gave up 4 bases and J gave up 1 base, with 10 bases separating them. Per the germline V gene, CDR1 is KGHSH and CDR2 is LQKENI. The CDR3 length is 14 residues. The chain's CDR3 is CASSLGAPNTEAFF. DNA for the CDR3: TGTGCCAGCTCACTGGGGGCTCCGAACACTGAAGCTTTCTTT.

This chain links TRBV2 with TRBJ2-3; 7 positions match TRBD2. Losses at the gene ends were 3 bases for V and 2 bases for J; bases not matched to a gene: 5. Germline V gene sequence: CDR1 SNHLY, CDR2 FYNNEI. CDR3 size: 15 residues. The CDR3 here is CASSDSSGPTDTQYF. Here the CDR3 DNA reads TGTGCCAGCAGTGATTCTAGCGGACCCACAGATACGCAGTATTTT.

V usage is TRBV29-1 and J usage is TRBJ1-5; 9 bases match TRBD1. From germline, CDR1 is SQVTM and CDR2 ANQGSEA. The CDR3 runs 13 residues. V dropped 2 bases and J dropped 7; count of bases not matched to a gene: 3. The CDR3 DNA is TGCAGCGTTGAAAAGGACAGGGGCCAGCCCCAGCATTTT. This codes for CSVEKDRGQPQHF.

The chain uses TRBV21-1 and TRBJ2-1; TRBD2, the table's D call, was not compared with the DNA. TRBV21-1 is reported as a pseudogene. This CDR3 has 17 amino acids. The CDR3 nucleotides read TGTGCCAGCAGCAGTCCTAGCGGGAGGGCCCCCTACAATGAGCAGTTCTTC. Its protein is CASSSPSGRAPYNEQFF.

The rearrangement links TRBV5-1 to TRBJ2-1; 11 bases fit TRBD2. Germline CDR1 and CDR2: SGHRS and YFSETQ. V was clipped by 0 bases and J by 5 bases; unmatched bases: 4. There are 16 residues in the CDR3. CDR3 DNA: TGCGCCAGCAGCTTGGTGTCGGGACTAGCGGACAATGAGCAGTTCTTC. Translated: CASSLVSGLADNEQFF.

DNA for the CDR3: TGCGCCAGCAGTGATGCCAGTGGGGGGGCCAAAAACATTCAGTACTTC. Its translation: CASSDASGGAKNIQYF. The V and J genes are TRBV10-1 and TRBJ2-4; D might be TRBD2 (6 bases). Germline V CDR1 and CDR2: WNHNN, SYGVQD (reference sequence). V was pared by 3 bases and J by 1 base, with 13 bases between. The CDR3 contains 16 residues.

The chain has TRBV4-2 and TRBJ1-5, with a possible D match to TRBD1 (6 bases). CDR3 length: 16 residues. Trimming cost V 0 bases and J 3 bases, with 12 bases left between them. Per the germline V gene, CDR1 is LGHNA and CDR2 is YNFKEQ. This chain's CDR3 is CASSQDGGGSNQPQHF. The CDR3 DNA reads TGTGCCAGCAGCCAAGATGGGGGCGGCTCCAATCAGCCCCAGCATTTT.

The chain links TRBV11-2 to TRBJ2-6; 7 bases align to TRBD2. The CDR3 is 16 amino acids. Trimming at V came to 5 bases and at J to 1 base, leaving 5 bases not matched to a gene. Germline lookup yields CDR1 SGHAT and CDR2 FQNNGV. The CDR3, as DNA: TGTGCCAGCAGCACCGGGGGGACTTCTGGGGCCAACGTCCTGACTTTC. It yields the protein CASSTGGTSGANVLTF.

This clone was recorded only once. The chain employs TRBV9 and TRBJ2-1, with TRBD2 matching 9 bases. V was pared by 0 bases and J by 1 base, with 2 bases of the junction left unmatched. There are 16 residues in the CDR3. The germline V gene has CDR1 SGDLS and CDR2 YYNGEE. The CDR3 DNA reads TGTGCCAGCAGCGTAGAACTAGCGGGTTCCTACAATGAGCAGTTCTTC. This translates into CASSVELAGSYNEQFF.

The CDR3 coding sequence is TGTGCCAGTAGTATTTCCAGGTTGGATCAGCCCCAGCATTTT. Residues: CASSISRLDQPQHF. The V and J genes are TRBV19 and TRBJ1-5, with D unresolved. The CDR3 is 14 amino acids. Trimming cost V 3 bases and J 5 bases, with 11 bases left between them. CDR1 and CDR2 from the germline V gene are LNHDA and SQIVND (reference sequence). The full variable domain, completed using reference TRBV19 and TRBJ1-5, is DGGITQSPKYLFRKEGQNVTLSCEQNLNHDAMYWYRQDPGQGLRLIYYSQIVNDFQKGDIAEGYSVSREKKESFPLTVTSAQKNPTAFYLCASSISRLDQPQHFGDGTRLSIL.